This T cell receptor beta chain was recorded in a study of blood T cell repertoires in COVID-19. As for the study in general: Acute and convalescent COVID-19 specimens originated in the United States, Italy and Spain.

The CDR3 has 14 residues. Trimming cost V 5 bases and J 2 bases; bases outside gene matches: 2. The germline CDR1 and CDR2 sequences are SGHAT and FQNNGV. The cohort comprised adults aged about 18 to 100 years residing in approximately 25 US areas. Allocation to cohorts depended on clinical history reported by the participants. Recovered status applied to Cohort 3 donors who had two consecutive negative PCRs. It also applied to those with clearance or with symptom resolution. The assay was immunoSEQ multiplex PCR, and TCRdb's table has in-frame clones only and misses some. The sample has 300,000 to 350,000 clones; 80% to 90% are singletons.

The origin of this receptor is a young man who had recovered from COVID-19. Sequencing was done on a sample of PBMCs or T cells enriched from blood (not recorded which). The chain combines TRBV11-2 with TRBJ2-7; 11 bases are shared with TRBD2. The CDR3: CASSQTSGAYEQYF. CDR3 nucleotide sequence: TGTGCCAGCAGCCAGACTAGCGGGGCCTACGAGCAGTACTTC. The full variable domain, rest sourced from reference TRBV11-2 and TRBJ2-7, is EAGVAQSPRYKIIEKRQSVAFWCNPISGHATLYWYQQILGQGPKLLIQFQNNGVVDDSQLPKDRFSAERLKGVDSTLKIQPAKLEDSAVYLCASSQTSGAYEQYFGPGTRLTVT.